Below are 21 T cell receptor beta chains sequenced from a single sample in a study of type 1 and type 2 diabetes patients. PCR was run on genomic DNA. Multiplex PCR with 30 forward and 13 reverse primers amplified the TCR beta CDR3. Via MiXCR, TCRdb re-called the multiplex PCR reads, giving one row per CDR3 protein. The top ten clones hold roughly 13% of a sample with 270,000 or so distinct CDR3 sequences, roughly 50% of them seen once. Sample: peripheral blood mononuclear cells (PBMCs). These receptors all come from a man aged 18 to 29 with type 2 diabetes.

The chain uses TRBV5-1 and TRBJ2-7; D call uncertain. Trimming pared 0 bases from V and 2 bases from J, leaving 9 bases between. The CDR3 has 14 residues. The germline V gene encodes CDR1 SGHRS and CDR2 YFSETQ. Here the CDR3 reads CASSLAAATYEQYF. In DNA form, the CDR3 reads TGCGCCAGCAGCTTGGCAGCAGCCACCTACGAGCAGTACTTC.

Only one count was recorded for this clonotype. This chain links TRBV19 with TRBJ2-1; a weak D match, TRBD2 (5 bases). This CDR3 contains 12 residues. Per the germline V gene, CDR1 is LNHDA and CDR2 is SQIVND (reference sequence). Trimming left V 5 bases short and J 9 bases short, with 11 bases between. The CDR3 nucleotides read TGTGCCAGTAGTGTCCAAAGCGGTGAGCAGTTCTTC. The encoded protein is CASSVQSGEQFF.

By share, this clonotype ranks as medium-sized. The chain has TRBV28 and TRBJ1-5; unclear D gene. The length of the CDR3 is 13 residues. V was cut by 4 bases and J by 6 bases, with 10 bases left in between. Germline V gene sequence: CDR1 MDHEN, CDR2 SYDVKM. Here the CDR3 DNA reads TGTGCCAGCAGTTACGGGGATGCTCAGCCCCAGCATTTT. This encodes CASSYGDAQPQHF.

V gene TRBV2 combines with J gene TRBJ2-5, with 13 bases that match TRBD2. The germline CDR1 and CDR2 sequences are SNHLY and FYNNEI. J lost 5 bases, V lost 8 bases, and 8 bases had no gene match. This CDR3 contains 15 residues. The CDR3 region is CASSTSGRDGETQYF. The CDR3 DNA reads TGTGCCAGCTCAACTAGCGGGAGGGACGGTGAGACCCAGTACTTC.

This clonotype occurred a few times. This chain uses TRBV6-5 with TRBJ2-7, with D tentatively TRBD2 (5 bases). With 6 bases removed from V and 3 bases from J, the gap between germline ends came to 9 bases. Germline V gives CDR1 MNHEY, CDR2 SVGAGI. The CDR3 is 12 amino acids. The CDR3 loop is CASSAGGYEQYF. As DNA, the CDR3 is TGTGCCAGCAGCGCTGGAGGCTACGAGCAGTACTTC.

This clonotype came up many times. This chain links TRBV7-2 with TRBJ2-7; D not certain. V dropped 6 bases and J dropped 0 bases, with 6 bases sitting between them. CDR1 is SGHTA, CDR2 FQGNSA, per germline. The CDR3 covers 12 residues. CDR3 in DNA: TGTGCCAGCAGTTCTAGCTCCTACGAGCAGTACTTC. It yields the protein CASSSSSYEQYF.

Many counts were recorded for this clonotype. The chain carries TRBV7-2 and TRBJ2-7; TRBD2 agrees at 8 bases. Germline V gene sequence: CDR1 SGHTA, CDR2 FQGNSA. V lost 1 base, J lost 5 bases, and 7 bases stayed unmatched. CDR3 length: 15 residues. The CDR3 nucleotides are TGTGCCAGCAGCTTAGGCAGCGGGGGAGGCAACGAGCAGTACTTC. Protein sequence: CASSLGSGGGNEQYF.

CDR3 nucleotides: TGTGCCAGCAGCTCGGGACTAGCTGTAGATACGCAGTATTTT. Protein product: CASSSGLAVDTQYF. The gene calls are TRBV7-3 and TRBJ2-3; 9 bases are shared with TRBD2. V trimming: 4 bases; J trimming: 5 bases; junction bases outside the gene matches: 4. The CDR3 extends over 14 amino acids. The germline gives CDR1 SGHTA, CDR2 FQGTGA.

This clonotype was picked up a small number of times. The rearrangement uses TRBV7-9 and TRBJ2-5; 8 nucleotides match TRBD2. Germline CDR1 and CDR2: SEHNR and FQNEAQ (reference sequence). The CDR3 spans 16 residues. With 5 bases clipped from V and 0 bases from J, the junction kept 8 bases outside the gene matches. Here the CDR3 reads CASSLGRGTYQETQYF. CDR3 bases: TGTGCCAGCAGCCTCGGGAGGGGGACATACCAAGAGACCCAGTACTTC.

The chain links TRBV18 to TRBJ1-1, with D unresolved. V lost 6 bases, J lost 11 bases, and 16 bases lay in between. The CDR3 runs 12 residues. Per the germline V gene, CDR1 is KGHSH and CDR2 is LQKENI. CDR3 in amino acids: CASSPTEGGAFF. For the CDR3, the DNA is TGTGCCAGCTCTCCTACCGAGGGAGGCGCTTTCTTT.

The rearrangement links TRBV12-3 or TRBV12-4 to TRBJ2-5; TRBD1 agrees at 8 bases. CDR3 length: 18 residues. The trim removed 6 bases at V and 2 bases at J, leaving 17 bases unmatched. The CDR3 here is CASSPGQAIVKLQETQYF. DNA of the CDR3: TGTGCCAGCAGCCCGGGACAGGCTATCGTGAAGCTTCAAGAGACCCAGTACTTC.

The genes are TRBV20-1 and TRBJ2-5; 7 bases are shared with TRBD2. With V trimmed by 6 bases and J by 3 bases, 7 bases remained unmatched. From germline, CDR1 is DFQATT and CDR2 SNEGSKA (reference sequence). The CDR3 extends over 13 amino acids. This CDR3 is CSARGLPKETQYF. The DNA for the CDR3 is TGCAGTGCGCGGGGACTACCTAAAGAGACCCAGTACTTC.

V gene TRBV12-3 or TRBV12-4 combines with J gene TRBJ2-1, with 15 bases identical to TRBD2. This CDR3 spans 16 amino acids. Trimming at V came to 5 bases and at J to 9 bases, leaving 8 bases not matched to a gene. The CDR3 loop reads CASSPPGLAGGSEQFF. As DNA, the CDR3 is TGTGCCAGCAGTCCCCCGGGACTAGCGGGAGGTAGTGAGCAGTTCTTC.

This rearrangement joins TRBV6-1 to TRBJ1-4; 7 bases line up with TRBD1. V lost 10 bases, J lost 3 bases, and 11 bases stayed unmatched. CDR3 length: 15 amino acids. Germline lookup yields CDR1 MNHNS and CDR2 SASEGT. The CDR3 coding sequence is TGTGCCACATCGACAGGGTGGGGGGCTAATGAAAAACTGTTTTTT. Translated: CATSTGWGANEKLFF.

This clonotype was observed a single time. The gene calls are TRBV19 and TRBJ2-2, with 10 bases matching TRBD2. The CDR3 has 16 residues. Trimming took 3 bases from V and 7 from J; bases not matched to a gene: 8. Germline V gene data show CDR1 as LNHDA and CDR2 as SQIVND (reference sequence). The CDR3 DNA reads TGTGCCAGTAGTATTCAAGCGGGAGGGCCTTACGGGGAGCTGTTTTTT. This codes for CASSIQAGGPYGELFF.

This sequence joins TRBV12-3 or TRBV12-4 and TRBJ2-1, with 8 bases lining up with TRBD2. CDR3 size: 13 residues. The junction had 7 bases not matched to a gene; V was cut back by 10 bases and J by 5 bases. In DNA, the CDR3 is TGTGCCACCGGGACTAGTCCCCACAATGAGCAGTTCTTC. Amino acids: CATGTSPHNEQFF.

The chain's CDR3 is CARPDYSNQPQHF. The CDR3 DNA follows: TGTGCCCGCCCAGACTATAGCAATCAGCCCCAGCATTTT. This chain links TRBV27 with TRBJ1-5; no clear D gene. This CDR3 has 13 residues. Per the germline V gene, CDR1 is MNHEY and CDR2 is SMNVEV (reference sequence). V shed 11 bases and J shed 0 bases, with 11 bases lying between them.

The J gene is TRBJ1-2, the V gene TRBV11-2; no definite D call. V was shortened by 5 bases and J by 8 bases, with 18 bases between the two germline ends. The CDR3 is made up of 14 amino acids. Germline CDR1 is SGHAT and CDR2 is FQNNGV. CDR3 bases: TGTGCCAGCAGCCTGACCGGGCCCACGGGGGGCTACACCTTC. This gives the protein CASSLTGPTGGYTF. The full variable domain, completed using reference TRBV11-2 and TRBJ1-2, is EAGVAQSPRYKIIEKRQSVAFWCNPISGHATLYWYQQILGQGPKLLIQFQNNGVVDDSQLPKDRFSAERLKGVDSTLKIQPAKLEDSAVYLCASSLTGPTGGYTFGSGTRLTVV.

J is TRBJ2-7 and V is TRBV6-6, with 7 positions matching TRBD1. This CDR3 has 15 residues. Trimming removed 6 bases from V and 2 bases from J; junction bases left unmatched: 10. Germline loops: CDR1 MNHNY, CDR2 SVGAGI (reference sequence). The CDR3 DNA is TGTGCCAGCAGACCCCTTGACAGGGTTGCCTACGAGCAGTACTTC. It specifies CASRPLDRVAYEQYF.

V and J are TRBV20-1 and TRBJ1-1; no reliable D call. CDR3 length equals 12 residues. Trimming removed 6 bases from V and 5 bases from J, with 13 bases in between. The germline CDR1 and CDR2 sequences are DFQATT and SNEGSKA (reference sequence). The DNA for the CDR3 is TGCAGTGCAACGTGGGAGAAAACTGAAGCTTTCTTT. Translated, it gives CSATWEKTEAFF.

The V and J genes are TRBV7-2 and TRBJ2-1; D gene uncertain. Trimming took off 3 bases at V and 10 bases at J, with 13 bases between the two ends. This CDR3 region has 13 residues. Germline V gene sequence: CDR1 SGHTA, CDR2 FQGNSA. CDR3 in amino acids: CASSLDRYPEQFF. CDR3 DNA: TGTGCCAGCAGCTTGGACCGATATCCGGAGCAGTTCTTC.